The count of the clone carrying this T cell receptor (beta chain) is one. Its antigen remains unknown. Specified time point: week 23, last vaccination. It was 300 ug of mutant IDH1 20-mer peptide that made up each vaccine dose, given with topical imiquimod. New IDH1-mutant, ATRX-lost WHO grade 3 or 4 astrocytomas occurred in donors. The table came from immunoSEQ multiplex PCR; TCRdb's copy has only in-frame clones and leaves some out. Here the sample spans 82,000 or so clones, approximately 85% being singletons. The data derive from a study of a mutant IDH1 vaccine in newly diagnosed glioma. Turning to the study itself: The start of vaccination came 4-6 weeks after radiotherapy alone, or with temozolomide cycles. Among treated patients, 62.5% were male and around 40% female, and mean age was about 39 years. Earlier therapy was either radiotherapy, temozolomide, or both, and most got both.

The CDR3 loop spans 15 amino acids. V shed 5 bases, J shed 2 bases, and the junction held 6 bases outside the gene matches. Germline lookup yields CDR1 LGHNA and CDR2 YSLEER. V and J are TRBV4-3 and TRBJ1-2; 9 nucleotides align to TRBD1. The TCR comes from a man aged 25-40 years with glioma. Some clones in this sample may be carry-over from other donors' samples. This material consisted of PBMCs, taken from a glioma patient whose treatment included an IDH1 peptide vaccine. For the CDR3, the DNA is TGCGCCAGCAGCTCGCGGACAGGGGTGAACTATGGCTACACCTTC. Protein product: CASSSRTGVNYGYTF.